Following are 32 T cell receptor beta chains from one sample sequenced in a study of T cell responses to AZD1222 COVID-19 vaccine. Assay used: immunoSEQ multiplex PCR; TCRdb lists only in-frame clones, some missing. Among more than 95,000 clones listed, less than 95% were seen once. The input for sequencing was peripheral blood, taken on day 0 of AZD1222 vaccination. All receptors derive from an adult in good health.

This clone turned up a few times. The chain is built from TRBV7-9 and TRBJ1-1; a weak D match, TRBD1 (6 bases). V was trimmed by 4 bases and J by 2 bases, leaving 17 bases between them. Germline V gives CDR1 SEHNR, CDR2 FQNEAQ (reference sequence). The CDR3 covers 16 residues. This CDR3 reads CASSYTERRGNTEAFF. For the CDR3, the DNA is TGTGCCAGCAGCTACACAGAACGCAGGGGAAACACTGAAGCTTTCTTT. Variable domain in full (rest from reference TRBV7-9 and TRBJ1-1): DTGVSQNPRHKITKRGQNVTFRCDPISEHNRLYWYRQTLGQGPEFLTYFQNEAQLEKSRLLSDRFSAERPKGSFSTLEIQRTEQGDSAMYLCASSYTERRGNTEAFFGQGTRLTVV.

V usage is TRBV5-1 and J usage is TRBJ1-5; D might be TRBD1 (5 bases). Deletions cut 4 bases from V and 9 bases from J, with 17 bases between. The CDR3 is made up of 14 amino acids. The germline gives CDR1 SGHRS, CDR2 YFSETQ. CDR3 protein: CASSADIAQGPQHF. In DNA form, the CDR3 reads TGCGCCAGCAGCGCGGACATAGCCCAGGGGCCCCAGCATTTT.

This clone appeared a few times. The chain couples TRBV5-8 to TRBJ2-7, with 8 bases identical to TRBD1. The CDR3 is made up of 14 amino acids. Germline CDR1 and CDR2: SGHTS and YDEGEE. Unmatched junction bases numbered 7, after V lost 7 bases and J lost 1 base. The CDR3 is CASRDRTGSYEQYF. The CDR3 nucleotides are TGTGCCAGCCGGGACCGGACAGGGTCCTACGAGCAGTACTTC.

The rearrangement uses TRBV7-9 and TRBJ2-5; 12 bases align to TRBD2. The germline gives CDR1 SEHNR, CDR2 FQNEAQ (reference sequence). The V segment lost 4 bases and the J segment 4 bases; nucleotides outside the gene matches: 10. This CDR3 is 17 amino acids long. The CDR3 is CASSSRLAGAKGETQYF. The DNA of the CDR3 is TGTGCCAGCAGCTCTCGACTAGCGGGGGCTAAGGGAGAGACCCAGTACTTC.

The CDR3 loop reads CAISERQGTTNEKLFF. DNA of the CDR3: TGTGCCATCAGTGAGAGGCAGGGAACAACTAATGAAAAACTGTTTTTT. This sequence joins TRBV10-3 and TRBJ1-4; tentatively, D is TRBD1 (5 bases). From germline, CDR1 is ENHRY and CDR2 SYGVKD. This CDR3 region has 16 residues. V shed 2 bases and J shed 0 bases, with 10 bases lying between them.

The CDR3 coding sequence is TGTGCCAGCAGCTTAGCTGGCGGGGGGGGTTCACCCCTCCACTTT. Protein sequence: CASSLAGGGGSPLHF. This chain joins TRBV7-2 and TRBJ1-6; D possibly corresponds to TRBD1 (5 bases). V was trimmed by 0 bases and J by 9 bases, leaving 12 bases between them. The CDR3 is 15 residues long. Looked up from germline, CDR1 is SGHTA and CDR2 is FQGNSA.

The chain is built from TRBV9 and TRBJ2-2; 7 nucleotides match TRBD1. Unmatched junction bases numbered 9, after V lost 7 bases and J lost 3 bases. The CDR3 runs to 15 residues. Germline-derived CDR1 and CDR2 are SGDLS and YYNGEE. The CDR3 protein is CASGTGTAYTGELFF. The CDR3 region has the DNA TGTGCCAGCGGAACCGGGACAGCTTACACCGGGGAGCTGTTTTTT.

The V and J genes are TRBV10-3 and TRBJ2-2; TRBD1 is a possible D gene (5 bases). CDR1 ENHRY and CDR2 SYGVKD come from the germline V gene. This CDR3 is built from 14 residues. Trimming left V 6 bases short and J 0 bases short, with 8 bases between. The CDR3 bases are TGTGCCATCAGGAAACAGGCGAACACCGGGGAGCTGTTTTTT. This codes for CAIRKQANTGELFF.

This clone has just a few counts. The CDR3, as DNA: TGTGCCAGCAGCCGAGCTACTAGCGGGGATTGGTACGAGCAGTACTTC. Its protein product is CASSRATSGDWYEQYF. The rearrangement links TRBV11-2 to TRBJ2-7; 10 nucleotides align to TRBD2. The ends lost 5 bases at V and 4 bases at J; junction bases unmatched: 11. CDR3 length: 16 residues. Germline assignment: CDR1 SGHAT and CDR2 FQNNGV.

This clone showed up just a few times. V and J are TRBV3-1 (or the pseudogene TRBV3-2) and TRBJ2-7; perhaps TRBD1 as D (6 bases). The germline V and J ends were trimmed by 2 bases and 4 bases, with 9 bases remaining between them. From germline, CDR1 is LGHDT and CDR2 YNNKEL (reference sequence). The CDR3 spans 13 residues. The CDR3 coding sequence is TGTGCCAGCAGCCAAACAGGGCCTTACGAGCAGTACTTC. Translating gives CASSQTGPYEQYF.

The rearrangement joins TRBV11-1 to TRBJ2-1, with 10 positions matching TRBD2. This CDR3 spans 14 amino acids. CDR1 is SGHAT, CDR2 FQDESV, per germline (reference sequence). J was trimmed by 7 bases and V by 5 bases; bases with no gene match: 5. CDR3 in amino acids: CASSVGLAVNEQFF. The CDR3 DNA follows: TGTGCCAGCAGCGTCGGACTAGCGGTGAATGAGCAGTTCTTC.

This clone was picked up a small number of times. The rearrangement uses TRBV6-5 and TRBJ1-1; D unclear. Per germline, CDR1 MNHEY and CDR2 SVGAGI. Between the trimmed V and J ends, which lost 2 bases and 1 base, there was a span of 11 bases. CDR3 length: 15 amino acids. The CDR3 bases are TGTGCCAGCAGTTACCAGGACCGCTCGAACACTGAAGCTTTCTTT. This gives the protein CASSYQDRSNTEAFF.

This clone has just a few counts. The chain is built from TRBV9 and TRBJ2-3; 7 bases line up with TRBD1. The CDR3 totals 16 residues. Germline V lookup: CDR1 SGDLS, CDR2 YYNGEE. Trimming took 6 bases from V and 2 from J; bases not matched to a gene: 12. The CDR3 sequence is CASNPLRQGNTDTQYF. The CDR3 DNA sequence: TGTGCCAGCAACCCCCTAAGACAGGGCAACACAGATACGCAGTATTTT.

Here the CDR3 reads CSVSQDPGEQYF. The DNA for the CDR3 is TGCAGCGTTTCCCAGGATCCAGGAGAGCAGTACTTC. This chain uses TRBV29-1 with TRBJ2-7; D remains ambiguous. In germline, CDR1 is SQVTM, CDR2 ANQGSEA. Trimming took off 5 bases at V and 7 bases at J, with 15 bases between the two ends. This CDR3 spans 12 amino acids.

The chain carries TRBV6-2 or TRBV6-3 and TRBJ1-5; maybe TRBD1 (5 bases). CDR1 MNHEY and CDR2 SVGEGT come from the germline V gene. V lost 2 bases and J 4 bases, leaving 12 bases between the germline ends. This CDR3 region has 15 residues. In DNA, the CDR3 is TGTGCCAGCAGTTACGCTAGGGCAGGGAATCAGCCCCAGCATTTT. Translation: CASSYARAGNQPQHF.

Here the CDR3 reads CASSLYGGDYGYTF. In DNA, the CDR3 is TGTGCCAGCAGTCTTTATGGGGGAGACTATGGCTACACCTTC. The chain couples TRBV9 to TRBJ1-2, with D possibly TRBD1 on 5 matching bases. The V gene lost 5 bases and the J gene lost 3 bases, with 14 bases spanning the gap. The CDR3 has 14 amino acids. CDR1 is SGDLS, CDR2 YYNGEE, per germline. Together with reference TRBV9 and TRBJ1-2, the CDR3 gives the full variable domain: DSGVTQTPKHLITATGQRVTLRCSPRSGDLSVYWYQQSLDQGLQFLIQYYNGEERAKGNILERFSAQQFPDLHSELNLSSLELGDSALYFCASSLYGGDYGYTFGSGTRLTVV.

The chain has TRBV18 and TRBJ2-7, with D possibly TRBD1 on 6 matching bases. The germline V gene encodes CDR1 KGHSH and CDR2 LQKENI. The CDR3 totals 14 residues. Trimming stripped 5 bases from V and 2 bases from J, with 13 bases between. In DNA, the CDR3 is TGTGCCAGCTCAGATACGACAGGTCCCTACGAGCAGTACTTC. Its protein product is CASSDTTGPYEQYF.

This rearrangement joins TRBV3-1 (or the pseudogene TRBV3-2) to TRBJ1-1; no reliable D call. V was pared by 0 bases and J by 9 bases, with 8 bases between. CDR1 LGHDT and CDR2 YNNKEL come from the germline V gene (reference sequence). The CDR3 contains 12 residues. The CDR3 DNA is TGTGCCAGCAGCCAAGATGTGGGGAAAGCTTTCTTT. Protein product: CASSQDVGKAFF.

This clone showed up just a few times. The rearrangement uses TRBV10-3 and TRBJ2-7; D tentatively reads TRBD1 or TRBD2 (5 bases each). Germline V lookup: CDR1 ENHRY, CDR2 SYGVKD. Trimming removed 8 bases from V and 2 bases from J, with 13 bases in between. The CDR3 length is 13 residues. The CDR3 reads CAIGLWGPYEQYF. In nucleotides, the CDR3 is TGTGCCATCGGTCTTTGGGGACCCTACGAGCAGTACTTC.

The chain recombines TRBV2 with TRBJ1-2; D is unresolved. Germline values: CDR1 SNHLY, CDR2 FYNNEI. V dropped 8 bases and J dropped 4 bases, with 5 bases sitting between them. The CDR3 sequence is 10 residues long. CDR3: CASRAYGYTF. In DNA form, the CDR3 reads TGTGCCAGCCGGGCCTATGGCTACACCTTC.

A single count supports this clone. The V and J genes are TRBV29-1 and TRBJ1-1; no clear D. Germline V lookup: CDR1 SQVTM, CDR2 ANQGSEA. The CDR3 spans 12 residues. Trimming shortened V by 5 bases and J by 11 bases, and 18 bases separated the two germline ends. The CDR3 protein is CSVPAAGKNAFF. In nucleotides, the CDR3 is TGCAGCGTTCCCGCCGCCGGCAAAAATGCTTTCTTT.

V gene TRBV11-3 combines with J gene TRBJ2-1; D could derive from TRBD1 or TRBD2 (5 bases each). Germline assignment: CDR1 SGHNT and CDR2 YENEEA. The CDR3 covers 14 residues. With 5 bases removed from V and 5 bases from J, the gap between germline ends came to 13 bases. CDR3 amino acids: CASSPRDGNNEQFF. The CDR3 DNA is TGTGCCAGCAGCCCCCGGGACGGTAACAATGAGCAGTTCTTC.

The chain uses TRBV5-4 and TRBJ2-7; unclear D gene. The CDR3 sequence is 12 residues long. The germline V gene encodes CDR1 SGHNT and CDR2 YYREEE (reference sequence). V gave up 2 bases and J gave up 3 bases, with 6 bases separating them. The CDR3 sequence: CASSFGSYEQYF. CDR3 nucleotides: TGTGCCAGCAGCTTTGGCAGCTACGAGCAGTACTTC.

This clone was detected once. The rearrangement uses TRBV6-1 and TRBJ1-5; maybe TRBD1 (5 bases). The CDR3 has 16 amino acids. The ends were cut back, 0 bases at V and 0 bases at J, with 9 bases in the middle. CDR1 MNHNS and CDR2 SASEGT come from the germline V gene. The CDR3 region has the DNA TGTGCCAGCAGTGAAGCGCCGGGACCTAGCAATCAGCCCCAGCATTTT. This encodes CASSEAPGPSNQPQHF.

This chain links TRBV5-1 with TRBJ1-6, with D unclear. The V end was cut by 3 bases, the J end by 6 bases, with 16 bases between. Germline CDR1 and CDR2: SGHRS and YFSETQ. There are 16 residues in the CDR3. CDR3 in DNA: TGCGCCAGCAGCTATGGGGAGCACCTAGGTAATTCACCCCTCCACTTT. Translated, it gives CASSYGEHLGNSPLHF.

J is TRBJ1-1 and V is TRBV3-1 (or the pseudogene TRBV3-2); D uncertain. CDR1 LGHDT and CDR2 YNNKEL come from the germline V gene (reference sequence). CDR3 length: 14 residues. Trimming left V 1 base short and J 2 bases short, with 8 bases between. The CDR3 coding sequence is TGTGCCAGCAGCCAAGGCGCAGGAAACACTGAAGCTTTCTTT. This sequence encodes CASSQGAGNTEAFF.

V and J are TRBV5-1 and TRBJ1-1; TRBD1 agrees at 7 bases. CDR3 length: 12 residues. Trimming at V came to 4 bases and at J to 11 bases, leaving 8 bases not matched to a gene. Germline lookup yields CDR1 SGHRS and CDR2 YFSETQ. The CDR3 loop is CASSGTGDQAFF. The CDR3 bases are TGCGCCAGCAGCGGAACAGGGGACCAGGCTTTCTTT.

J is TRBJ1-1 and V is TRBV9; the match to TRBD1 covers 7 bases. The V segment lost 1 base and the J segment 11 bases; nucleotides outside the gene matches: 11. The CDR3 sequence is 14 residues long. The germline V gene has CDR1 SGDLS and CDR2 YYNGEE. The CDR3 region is CASSVLTGTERAFF. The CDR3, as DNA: TGTGCCAGCAGCGTACTGACAGGGACCGAGCGGGCTTTCTTT.

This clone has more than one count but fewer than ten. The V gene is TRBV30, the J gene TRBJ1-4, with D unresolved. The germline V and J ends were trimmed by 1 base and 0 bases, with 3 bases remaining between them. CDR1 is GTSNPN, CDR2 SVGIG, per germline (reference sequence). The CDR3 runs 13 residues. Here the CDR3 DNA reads TGTGCCTGGAGTGGTGCAACTAATGAAAAACTGTTTTTT. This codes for CAWSGATNEKLFF.

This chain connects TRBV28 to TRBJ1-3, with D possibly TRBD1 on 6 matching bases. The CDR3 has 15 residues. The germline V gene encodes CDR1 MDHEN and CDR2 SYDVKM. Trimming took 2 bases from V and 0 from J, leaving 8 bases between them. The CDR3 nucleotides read TGTGCCAGCAGTTTAGGACAGTACTCTGGAAACACCATATATTTT. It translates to CASSLGQYSGNTIYF.

This chain's CDR3 is CASSLRAGWEETQYF. DNA of the CDR3: TGTGCCAGCAGTTTAAGGGCAGGGTGGGAGGAGACCCAGTACTTC. This chain connects TRBV27 to TRBJ2-5; either TRBD1 or TRBD2 may supply D (5 bases each). The CDR3 totals 15 residues. Germline V gene data show CDR1 as MNHEY and CDR2 as SMNVEV (reference sequence). Deletions cut 2 bases from V and 5 bases from J, with 15 bases between.

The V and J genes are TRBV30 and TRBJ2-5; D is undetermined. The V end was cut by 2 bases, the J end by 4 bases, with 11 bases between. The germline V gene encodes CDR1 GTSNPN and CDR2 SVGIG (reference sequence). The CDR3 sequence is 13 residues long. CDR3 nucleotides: TGTGCCTGGAGTCCGGGCGAACCAGAGACCCAGTACTTC. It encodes CAWSPGEPETQYF.